These T cell receptor beta chains were read from a single sample in a study of T cell repertoires in cytomegalovirus infection. TCRdb re-called the reads through MiXCR, storing one row per CDR3 protein. The sample includes about 920,000 distinct CDR3 sequences, about a third of them seen just once. These receptors have no identified antigens. The starting material was cultured CD8+ T cells from PBMCs, obtained from culture after CMV antigen stimulation. The receptor set was obtained from a human donor in good health (CMV status not recorded). Some clones in this sample may be carry-over from other donors' samples. CDR3s include the opening cysteine and the closing phenylalanine or tryptophan. Each record gives: J gene, D gene, V gene, clone size, CDR3 protein, CDR3 DNA. D genes are given only for firm matches. Rows give clone size only sometimes, using once, few, many, or a class for an expanded clone.

J gene: TRBJ2-7
D gene: TRBD1
V gene: TRBV6-1
clone size: few
CDR3 protein: CASSEGTGPYEQYF
CDR3 DNA: TGTGCCAGCAGTGAAGGGACAGGGCCCTACGAGCAGTACTTC

J gene: TRBJ1-2
D gene: -
V gene: TRBV6-6
clone size: -
CDR3 protein: CASSVGIYGYTF
CDR3 DNA: TGTGCCAGCTCCGTCGGGATCTATGGCTACACCTTC

J gene: TRBJ1-2
D gene: -
V gene: TRBV6-1
clone size: -
CDR3 protein: CASLAFVGQGYGYTF
CDR3 DNA: TGTGCCAGCCTTGCTTTTGTAGGGCAGGGCTATGGCTACACCTTC

J gene: TRBJ2-7
D gene: -
V gene: TRBV4-1
clone size: -
CDR3 protein: CASSHGVDRTYEQYF
CDR3 DNA: TGCGCCAGCAGCCATGGAGTGGACAGAACCTACGAGCAGTACTTC

J gene: TRBJ2-1
D gene: TRBD2
V gene: TRBV11-2
clone size: few
CDR3 protein: CASSLPGEGTYNEQFF
CDR3 DNA: TGTGCCAGCAGCCTCCCGGGGGAGGGGACCTACAATGAGCAGTTCTTC

J gene: TRBJ1-1
D gene: -
V gene: TRBV12-3/TRBV12-4
clone size: few
CDR3 protein: CASSLDQGETEAFF
CDR3 DNA: TGTGCCAGCAGTTTAGACCAGGGCGAGACTGAAGCTTTCTTT

J gene: TRBJ2-1
D gene: -
V gene: TRBV19
clone size: -
CDR3 protein: CASTTDGRPNEQFF
CDR3 DNA: TGTGCCAGTACCACGGACGGACGCCCAAATGAGCAGTTCTTC

J gene: TRBJ2-5
D gene: -
V gene: TRBV7-7
clone size: few
CDR3 protein: CASSFRDEETQYF
CDR3 DNA: TGTGCTAGCAGCTTTCGGGATGAAGAGACCCAGTACTTC

J gene: TRBJ1-2
D gene: -
V gene: TRBV12-3/TRBV12-4
clone size: many
CDR3 protein: CASSAGFGYTF
CDR3 DNA: TGTGCCAGCAGCGCAGGGTTTGGCTACACCTTC

J gene: TRBJ1-2
D gene: TRBD1
V gene: TRBV12-3/TRBV12-4
clone size: -
CDR3 protein: CASSSEGQGANYGYTF
CDR3 DNA: TGTGCCAGCAGTTCCGAGGGACAGGGAGCTAACTATGGCTACACCTTC

J gene: TRBJ1-5
D gene: -
V gene: TRBV7-9
clone size: -
CDR3 protein: CASSLGGPLAEPQHF
CDR3 DNA: TGTGCCAGCAGCTTAGGCGGGCCCCTAGCCGAGCCCCAGCATTTT

J gene: TRBJ1-3
D gene: TRBD1
V gene: TRBV5-5
clone size: -
CDR3 protein: CASSLEGGAGGFGNTIYF
CDR3 DNA: TGTGCCAGCAGCTTGGAAGGGGGCGCGGGAGGCTTTGGAAACACCATATATTTT

J gene: TRBJ1-1
D gene: -
V gene: TRBV6-1
clone size: few
CDR3 protein: CASSESGSRNTEAFF
CDR3 DNA: TGTGCCAGCAGTGAGTCAGGGTCTCGGAACACTGAAGCTTTCTTT

J gene: TRBJ2-2
D gene: -
V gene: TRBV6-5
clone size: -
CDR3 protein: CASSYSIGQNTGELFF
CDR3 DNA: TGTGCCAGCAGTTACTCAATAGGCCAAAACACCGGGGAGCTGTTTTTT